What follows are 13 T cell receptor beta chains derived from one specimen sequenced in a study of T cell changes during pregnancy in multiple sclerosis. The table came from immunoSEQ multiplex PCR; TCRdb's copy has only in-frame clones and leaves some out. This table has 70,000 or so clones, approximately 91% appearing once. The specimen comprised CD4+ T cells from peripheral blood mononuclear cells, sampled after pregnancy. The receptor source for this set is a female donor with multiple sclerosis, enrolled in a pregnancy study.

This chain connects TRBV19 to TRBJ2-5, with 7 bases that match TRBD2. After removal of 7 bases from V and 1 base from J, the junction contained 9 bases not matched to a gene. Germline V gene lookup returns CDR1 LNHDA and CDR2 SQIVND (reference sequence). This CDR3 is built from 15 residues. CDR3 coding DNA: TGTGCCAGTACTGATAAGGGAGGGCCCCAAGAGACCCAGTACTTC. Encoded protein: CASTDKGGPQETQYF.

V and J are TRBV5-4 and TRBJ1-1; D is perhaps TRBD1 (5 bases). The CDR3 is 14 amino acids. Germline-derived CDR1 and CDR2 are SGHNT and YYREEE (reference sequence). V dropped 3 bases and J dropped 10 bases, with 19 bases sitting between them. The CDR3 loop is CASSSQGPGGGAFF. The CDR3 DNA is TGTGCCAGCAGCTCCCAGGGCCCGGGAGGAGGAGCTTTCTTT.

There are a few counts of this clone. The CDR3 nucleotides read TGCGCCAGCAGCCAAGAACCCCCCGGGAGGATCCCCTACGAGCAGTACTTC. This sequence encodes CASSQEPPGRIPYEQYF. The V call is TRBV4-1, the J call TRBJ2-7, with 7 bases matching TRBD2. The germline V gene encodes CDR1 MGHRA and CDR2 YSYEKL. CDR3 length equals 17 residues. The J segment lost 2 bases and the V segment lost 0 bases, leaving 10 bases of the junction unmatched.

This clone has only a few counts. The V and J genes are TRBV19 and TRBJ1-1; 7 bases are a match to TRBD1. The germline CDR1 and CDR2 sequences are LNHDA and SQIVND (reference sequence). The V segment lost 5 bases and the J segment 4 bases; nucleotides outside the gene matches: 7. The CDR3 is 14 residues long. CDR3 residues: CASSPLGQVTEAFF. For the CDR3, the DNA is TGTGCCAGTAGTCCCCTCGGACAGGTCACTGAAGCTTTCTTT.

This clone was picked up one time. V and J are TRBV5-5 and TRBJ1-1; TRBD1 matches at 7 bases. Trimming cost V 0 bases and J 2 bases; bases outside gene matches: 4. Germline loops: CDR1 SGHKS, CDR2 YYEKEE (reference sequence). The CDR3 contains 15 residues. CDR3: CASSLVNRGNTEAFF. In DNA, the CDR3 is TGTGCCAGCAGCTTGGTTAACAGGGGAAACACTGAAGCTTTCTTT.

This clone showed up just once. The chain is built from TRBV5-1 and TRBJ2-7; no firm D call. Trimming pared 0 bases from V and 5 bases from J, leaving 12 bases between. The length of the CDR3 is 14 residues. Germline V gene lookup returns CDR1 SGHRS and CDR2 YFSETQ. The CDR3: CASSLGHPVDEQYF. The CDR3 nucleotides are TGCGCCAGCAGCTTGGGACACCCCGTGGACGAGCAGTACTTC.

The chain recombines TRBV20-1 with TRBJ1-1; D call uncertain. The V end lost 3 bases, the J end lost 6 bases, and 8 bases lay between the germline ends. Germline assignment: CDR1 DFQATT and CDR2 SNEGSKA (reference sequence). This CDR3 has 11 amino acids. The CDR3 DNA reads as TGCAGTGCTAGGAGAGGGCCTGAAGCTTTCTTT. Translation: CSARRGPEAFF.

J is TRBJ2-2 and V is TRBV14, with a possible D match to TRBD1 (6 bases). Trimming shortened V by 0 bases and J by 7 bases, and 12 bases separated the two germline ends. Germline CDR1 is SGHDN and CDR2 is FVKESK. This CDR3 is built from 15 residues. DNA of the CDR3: TGTGCCAGCAGCCAAGAGGGGGCCGGGAACGGGGAGCTGTTTTTT. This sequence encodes CASSQEGAGNGELFF. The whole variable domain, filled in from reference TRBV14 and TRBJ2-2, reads EAGVTQFPSHSVIEKGQTVTLRCDPISGHDNLYWYRRVMGKEIKFLLHFVKESKQDESGMPNNRFLAERTGGTYSTLKVQPAELEDSGVYFCASSQEGAGNGELFFGEGSRLTVL.

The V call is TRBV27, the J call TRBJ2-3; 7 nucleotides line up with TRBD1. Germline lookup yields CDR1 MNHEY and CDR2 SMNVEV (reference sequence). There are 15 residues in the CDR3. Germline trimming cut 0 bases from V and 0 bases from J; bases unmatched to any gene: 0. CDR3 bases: TGTGCCAGCAGTTTATCCAGGGGGAGCACAGATACGCAGTATTTT. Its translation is CASSLSRGSTDTQYF.

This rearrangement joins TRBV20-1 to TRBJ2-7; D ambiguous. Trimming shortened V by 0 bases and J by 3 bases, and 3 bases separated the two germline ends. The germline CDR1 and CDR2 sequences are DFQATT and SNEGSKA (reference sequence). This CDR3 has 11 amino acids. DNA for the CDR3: TGCAGTGCTAGAGACGGCTACGAGCAGTACTTC. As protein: CSARDGYEQYF.

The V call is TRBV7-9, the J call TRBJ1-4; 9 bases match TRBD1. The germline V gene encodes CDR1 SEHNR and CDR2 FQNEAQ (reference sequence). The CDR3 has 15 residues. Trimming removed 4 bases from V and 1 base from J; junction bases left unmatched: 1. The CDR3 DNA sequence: TGTGCCAGCAGCTCGGGACAGGGAACTAATGAAAAACTGTTTTTT. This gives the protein CASSSGQGTNEKLFF.

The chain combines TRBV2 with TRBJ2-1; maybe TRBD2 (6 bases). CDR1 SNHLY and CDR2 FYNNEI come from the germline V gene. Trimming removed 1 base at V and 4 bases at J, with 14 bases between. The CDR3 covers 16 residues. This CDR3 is CASSEGRAGWYNEQFF. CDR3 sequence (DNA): TGTGCCAGCAGTGAAGGGAGGGCAGGGTGGTACAATGAGCAGTTCTTC.

CDR3 protein: CASTSGTGRDGAHVLTF. The CDR3 region has the DNA TGTGCCAGCACTTCGGGGACAGGGCGTGACGGGGCTCACGTCCTGACTTTC. V is TRBV27 and J is TRBJ2-6; 9 bases are a match to TRBD1. Per the germline V gene, CDR1 is MNHEY and CDR2 is SMNVEV (reference sequence). V was pared by 7 bases and J by 11 bases, with 18 bases of the junction left unmatched. This CDR3 contains 17 residues.